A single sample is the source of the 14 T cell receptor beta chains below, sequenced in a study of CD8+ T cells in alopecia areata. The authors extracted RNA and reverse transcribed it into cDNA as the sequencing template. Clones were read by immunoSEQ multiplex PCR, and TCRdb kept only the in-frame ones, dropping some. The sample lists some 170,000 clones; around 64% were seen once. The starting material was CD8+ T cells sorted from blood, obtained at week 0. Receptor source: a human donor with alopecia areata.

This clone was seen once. Written as DNA, the CDR3 is TGTGCCAGCAGTGAATCGACGCTCCGGATGACAGATACGCAGTATTTT. Translated, it gives CASSESTLRMTDTQYF. The chain is built from TRBV25-1 and TRBJ2-3; no definite D call. Germline loops: CDR1 MGHDK, CDR2 SYGVNS. V lost 1 base and J 3 bases, leaving 14 bases between the germline ends. The CDR3 covers 16 residues.

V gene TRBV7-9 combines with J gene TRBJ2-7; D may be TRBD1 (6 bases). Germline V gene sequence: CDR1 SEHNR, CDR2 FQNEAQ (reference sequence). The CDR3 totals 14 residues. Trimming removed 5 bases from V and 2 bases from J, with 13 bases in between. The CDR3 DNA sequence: TGTGCCAGCAGCACCAGGGGTGTTCCCTACGAGCAGTACTTC. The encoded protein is CASSTRGVPYEQYF.

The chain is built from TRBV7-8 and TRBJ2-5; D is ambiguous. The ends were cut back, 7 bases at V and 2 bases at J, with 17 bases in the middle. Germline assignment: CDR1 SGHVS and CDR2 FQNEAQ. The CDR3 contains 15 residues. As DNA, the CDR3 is TGTGCCAGCATAAGCACGTGGGCAGGACAAGAGACCCAGTACTTC. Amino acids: CASISTWAGQETQYF.

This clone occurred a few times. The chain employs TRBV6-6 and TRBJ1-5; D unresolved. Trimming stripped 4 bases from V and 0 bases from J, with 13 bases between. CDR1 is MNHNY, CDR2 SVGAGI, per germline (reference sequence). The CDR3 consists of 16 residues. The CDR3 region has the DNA TGTGCCAGCAGTTGGTCAGGATCCGATAGCAATCAGCCCCAGCATTTT. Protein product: CASSWSGSDSNQPQHF.

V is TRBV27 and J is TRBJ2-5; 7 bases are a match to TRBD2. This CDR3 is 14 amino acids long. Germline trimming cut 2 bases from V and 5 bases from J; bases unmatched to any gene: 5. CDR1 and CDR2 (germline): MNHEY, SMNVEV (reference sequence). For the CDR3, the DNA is TGTGCCAGCAGTTTAATGTCTAGCGGTGAGACCCAGTACTTC. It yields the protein CASSLMSSGETQYF.

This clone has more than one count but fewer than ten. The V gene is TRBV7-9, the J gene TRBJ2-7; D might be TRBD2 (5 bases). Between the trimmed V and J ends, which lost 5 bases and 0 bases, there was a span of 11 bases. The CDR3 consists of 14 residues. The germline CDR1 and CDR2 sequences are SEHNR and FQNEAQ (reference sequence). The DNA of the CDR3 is TGTGCCAGCAGCCCCGGGGTTAGCTCCTACGAGCAGTACTTC. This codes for CASSPGVSSYEQYF.

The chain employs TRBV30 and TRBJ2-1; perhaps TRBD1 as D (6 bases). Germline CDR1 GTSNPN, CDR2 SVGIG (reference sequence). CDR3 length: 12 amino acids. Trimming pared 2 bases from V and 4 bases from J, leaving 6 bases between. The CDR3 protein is CAWSTGYNEQFF. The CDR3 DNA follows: TGTGCCTGGAGTACAGGGTACAATGAGCAGTTCTTC.

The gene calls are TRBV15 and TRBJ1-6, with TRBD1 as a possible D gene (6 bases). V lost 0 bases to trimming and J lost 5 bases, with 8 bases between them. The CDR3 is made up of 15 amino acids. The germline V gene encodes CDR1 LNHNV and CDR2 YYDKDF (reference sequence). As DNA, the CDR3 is TGTGCCACCAGCAGAGACAGGGGTAATAATTCACCCCTCCACTTT. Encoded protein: CATSRDRGNNSPLHF.

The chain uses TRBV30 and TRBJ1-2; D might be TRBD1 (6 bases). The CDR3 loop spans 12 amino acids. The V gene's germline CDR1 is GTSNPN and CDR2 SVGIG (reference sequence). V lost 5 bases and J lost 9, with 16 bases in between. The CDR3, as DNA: TGTGCCTGGGTTCCCGGGACATACCGCTACACCTTC. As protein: CAWVPGTYRYTF.

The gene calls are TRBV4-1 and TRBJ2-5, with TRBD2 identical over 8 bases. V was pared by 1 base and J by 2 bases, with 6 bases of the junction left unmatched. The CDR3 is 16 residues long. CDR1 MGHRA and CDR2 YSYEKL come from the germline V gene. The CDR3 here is CASSQAGLENQETQYF. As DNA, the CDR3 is TGCGCCAGCAGCCAAGCGGGACTAGAGAATCAAGAGACCCAGTACTTC.

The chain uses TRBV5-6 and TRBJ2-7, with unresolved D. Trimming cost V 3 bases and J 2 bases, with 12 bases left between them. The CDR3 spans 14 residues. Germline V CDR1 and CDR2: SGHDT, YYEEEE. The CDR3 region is CASSSRTWPYEQYF. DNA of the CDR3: TGTGCCAGCAGCTCCCGGACCTGGCCCTACGAGCAGTACTTC.

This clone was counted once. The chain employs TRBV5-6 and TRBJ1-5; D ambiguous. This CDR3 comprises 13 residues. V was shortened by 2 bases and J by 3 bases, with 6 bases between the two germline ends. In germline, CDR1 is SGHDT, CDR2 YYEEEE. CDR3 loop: CASSLGYNQPQHF. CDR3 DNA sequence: TGTGCCAGCAGCTTAGGGTACAATCAGCCCCAGCATTTT.

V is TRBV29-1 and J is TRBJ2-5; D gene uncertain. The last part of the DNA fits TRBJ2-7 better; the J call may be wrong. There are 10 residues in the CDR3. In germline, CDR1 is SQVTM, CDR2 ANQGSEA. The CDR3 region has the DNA TGCAGCGTTTTGGACTACGAGCAGTACTTC. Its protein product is CSVLDYEQYF.

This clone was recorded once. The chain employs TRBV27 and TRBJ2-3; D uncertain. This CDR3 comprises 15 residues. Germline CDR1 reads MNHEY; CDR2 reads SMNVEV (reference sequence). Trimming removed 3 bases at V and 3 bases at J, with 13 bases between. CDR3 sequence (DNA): TGTGCCAGCAGTTTTGGCACCTCTGGAACAGATACGCAGTATTTT. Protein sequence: CASSFGTSGTDTQYF.